This TCR beta chain was identified in a study of spatial heterogeneity in lung cancer. Study-wide background: Beta-chain sequences consistently outnumbered alpha-chain sequences in detection. Raw-read counts averaged over ten per unique TCR and UMI combination.

Regarding time point: sample taken at primary tumor resection. TCRs were sequenced from unsorted whole RNA of tumor, nontumor lung or PBMC. Study results and limitations: Counts of expanded intratumoral alpha and beta TCRs tracked tumor mutation counts.

For this clonotype: Antigen unknown.

Each molecule of TCR cDNA was tagged with one unique molecular identifier. TCRdb re-called the 5' RACE reads with MiXCR, one entry per CDR3 protein. The sample holds about 100,000 distinct CDR3 sequences, approximately 4% seen once. CDR3 length: 12 residues. Germline V gene data show CDR1 as SGHVS and CDR2 as FQNEAQ. V lost 8 bases to trimming and J lost 7 bases, with 14 bases between them. The sequences come from lung tumor tissue, collected at surgery. The chain joins TRBV7-8 to TRBJ1-1; the D is unclear. This receptor was taken from a male donor with early-stage non-small cell lung cancer. CDR3 DNA sequence: TGTGCCAGCGGTAAGGACTTGTTTGAAGCTTTCTTT. It specifies CASGKDLFEAFF. Full variable domain (missing parts from reference TRBV7-8 and TRBJ1-1): GAGVSQSPRYKVAKRGQDVALRCDPISGHVSLFWYQQALGQGPEFLTYFQNEAQLDKSGLPSDRFFAERPEGSVSTLKIQRTQQEDSAVYLCASGKDLFEAFFGQGTRLTVV.